Listed here is a single T cell receptor beta chain. Random hexamers were used to reverse transcribe the RNA input (about 0.45 to 1 ug). TCRdb processed the immunoSEQ multiplex PCR reads anew with MiXCR; each CDR3 protein has one entry. This sample has more than 200,000 distinct CDR3 sequences, with 92% found just once. The CDR3 is 13 residues long. Germline V lookup: CDR1 LNHNV, CDR2 YYDKDF (reference sequence). V lost 1 base and J 4 bases, leaving 7 bases between the germline ends. This record comes from a study of CD8 T cells in Susac syndrome. The clonotype was recovered from a human donor with multiple sclerosis. The chain has TRBV15 and TRBJ1-1; no clear D. The sample taken for sequencing was CD8+ T cells from PBMCs. The CDR3 nucleotides are TGTGCCACCAGCAGAGGGTCGGGCACTGAAGCTTTCTTT. Translating gives CATSRGSGTEAFF.